This entry lists 11 T cell receptor beta chains sequenced from one sample in a study of OX40 agonist ivuxolimab in advanced cancers. TCRdb's copy holds only in-frame clones and misses some; the assay was immunoSEQ multiplex PCR. The table lists tens of thousands of clones, roughly four fifths of them singletons. The sample here was CD4+ or CD8+ T cells sorted from blood, taken in a trial of the OX40 agonist ivuxolimab. Receptor source: an adult with an advanced solid tumor such as melanoma, head and neck, liver or kidney cancer.

The CDR3 DNA follows: TGTGCCAGCAGTTCAGACCCCAGGGTAGACGAGCAGTACTTC. Protein sequence: CASSSDPRVDEQYF. The rearrangement uses TRBV28 and TRBJ2-5; D is perhaps TRBD1 (5 bases). Gene TRBJ2-7 matches the end of the DNA better, so the J call may be wrong. Germline CDR1 MDHEN, CDR2 SYDVKM. CDR3 length: 14 residues.

This chain links TRBV4-2 with TRBJ2-7; D possibly corresponds to TRBD2 (5 bases). CDR3 size: 13 residues. V lost 3 bases to trimming and J lost 6 bases, with 12 bases between them. CDR1 is LGHNA and CDR2 is YNFKEQ in the germline V gene. The CDR3 region has the DNA TGTGCCAGCAGCCAGGGGTTGCGGGTCGAGCAGTACTTC. This sequence encodes CASSQGLRVEQYF.

A single count supports this clone. The chain combines TRBV5-1 with TRBJ2-3; D is undetermined. V was trimmed by 1 base and J by 4 bases, leaving 4 bases between them. CDR1 is SGHRS and CDR2 is YFSETQ in the germline V gene. The CDR3 runs 12 residues. The CDR3 loop is CASSLTSDTQYF. CDR3 nucleotide sequence: TGCGCCAGCAGCTTGACGTCAGATACGCAGTATTTT.

The chain recombines TRBV6-1 with TRBJ1-1; D is unclear. Deletions cut 7 bases from V and 1 base from J, with 10 bases between. The CDR3 runs to 13 residues. The germline CDR1 and CDR2 sequences are MNHNS and SASEGT. The CDR3: CASKGSQNTEAFF. CDR3 in DNA: TGTGCCAGCAAGGGCAGCCAGAACACTGAAGCTTTCTTT.

This chain links TRBV5-1 with TRBJ1-2; maybe TRBD1 (5 bases). Trimming took 0 bases from V and 3 from J, leaving 15 bases between them. The CDR3 totals 16 residues. Germline assignment: CDR1 SGHRS and CDR2 YFSETQ. CDR3 in DNA: TGCGCCAGCAGCTTGGAATGGGGGGATAAGGACTATGGCTACACCTTC. Residues: CASSLEWGDKDYGYTF.

The genes are TRBV5-8 and TRBJ1-1; 7 bases align to TRBD1. Germline values: CDR1 SGHTS, CDR2 YDEGEE. This CDR3 region has 16 residues. The J segment lost 3 bases and the V segment lost 0 bases, leaving 8 bases of the junction unmatched. CDR3 in amino acids: CASSLGEDRPYTEAFF. The CDR3 coding sequence is TGTGCCAGCAGCTTGGGAGAGGACAGGCCCTACACTGAAGCTTTCTTT. Full variable domain (missing parts from reference TRBV5-8 and TRBJ1-1): EAGVTQSPTHLIKTRGQQATLRCSPISGHTSVYWYQQALGLGLQFLLWYDEGEERNRGNFPPRFSGRQFPNYSSELNVNALELEDSALYLCASSLGEDRPYTEAFFGQGTRLTVV.

The CDR3: CASSIPGDSLYGYTF. CDR3 in DNA: TGTGCCAGCAGTATACCTGGGGACAGCCTCTATGGCTACACCTTC. V and J are TRBV6-1 and TRBJ1-2, with TRBD1 matching over 7 bases. Losses at the gene ends were 5 bases for V and 4 bases for J; bases not matched to a gene: 10. This CDR3 has 15 amino acids. Germline CDR1 reads MNHNS; CDR2 reads SASEGT.

The V call is TRBV4-2, the J call TRBJ2-3, with D perhaps assigned TRBD1 or TRBD2 (5 bases each). This CDR3 region has 15 residues. Germline V CDR1 and CDR2: LGHNA, YNFKEQ. Between the trimmed V and J ends, which lost 5 bases and 0 bases, there was a span of 12 bases. CDR3 in DNA: TGTGCCAGCAGCTTCAGGGACGGTAGCACAGATACGCAGTATTTT. Protein product: CASSFRDGSTDTQYF.

The chain uses TRBV6-5 and TRBJ2-1, with TRBD1 matching 7 bases. There are 13 residues in the CDR3. Trimming took 7 bases from V and 8 from J; bases not matched to a gene: 8. Germline V gene data show CDR1 as MNHEY and CDR2 as SVGAGI. The CDR3 DNA is TGTGCCAGCACGGATAGGGGGCGGCATGAGCAGTTCTTC. Translation: CASTDRGRHEQFF.

This chain links TRBV29-1 with TRBJ1-2, with no clear D. CDR1 is SQVTM, CDR2 ANQGSEA, per germline. The CDR3 runs to 13 residues. V lost 6 bases to trimming and J lost 0 bases, with 11 bases between them. As DNA, the CDR3 is TGCAGCGTGGGGATACACTCTAACTATGGCTACACCTTC. As protein: CSVGIHSNYGYTF.

The chain carries TRBV5-1 and TRBJ2-7, with 7 bases that match TRBD1. This CDR3 contains 15 residues. V gave up 0 bases and J gave up 3 bases; unmatched junction bases: 6. Germline lookup yields CDR1 SGHRS and CDR2 YFSETQ. CDR3 nucleotides: TGCGCCAGCAGCTTGGATTTCCAGGGGGACTACGAGCAGTACTTC. This gives the protein CASSLDFQGDYEQYF.